The 7 T cell receptor beta chains listed next were all sequenced from one sample in a study of response to subunit inactivated influenza vaccine. TCRdb called the RT-PCR reads again in MiXCR, with one record for every CDR3 protein. The sample has about 530,000 distinct CDR3 sequences, about 10% seen once; the top ten hold roughly 10%. Here the sequenced sample was PBMCs from blood, taken on the day of vaccination. Receptor source: a man aged 45 to 65 who received an inactivated influenza vaccine.

This clonotype has ten or more counts. The CDR3 region has the DNA TGCGCCAGCAGCTTGGGACTAGCGGTCACCGGGGAGCTGTTTTTT. The encoded protein is CASSLGLAVTGELFF. The J gene is TRBJ2-2, the V gene TRBV5-1; TRBD2 agrees at 9 bases. Germline assignment: CDR1 SGHRS and CDR2 YFSETQ. This CDR3 spans 15 amino acids. The V segment lost 0 bases and the J segment 4 bases; nucleotides outside the gene matches: 1.

This clonotype came up a few times. The V and J genes are TRBV3-1 and TRBJ1-1; D is ambiguous. Germline V gene sequence: CDR1 LGHDT, CDR2 YNNKEL (reference sequence). The V end was cut by 2 bases, the J end by 0 bases, with 7 bases between. CDR3 size: 14 residues. The CDR3 coding sequence is TGTGCCAGCAGCCAACTTTTGGTGAACACTGAAGCTTTCTTT. It yields the protein CASSQLLVNTEAFF.

Ten or more counts support this clonotype. This chain joins TRBV9 and TRBJ2-3; tentatively, D is TRBD2 (7 bases). CDR1 is SGDLS and CDR2 is YYNGEE in the germline V gene. The CDR3 is 16 residues long. The ends were cut back, 3 bases at V and 2 bases at J, with 16 bases in the middle. This chain's CDR3 is CASSAEAGQDTDTQYF. Written as DNA, the CDR3 is TGTGCCAGCAGCGCAGAAGCGGGACAAGACACAGATACGCAGTATTTT. Full variable domain (rest looked up from reference TRBV9 and TRBJ2-3): DSGVTQTPKHLITATGQRVTLRCSPRSGDLSVYWYQQSLDQGLQFLIQYYNGEERAKGNILERFSAQQFPDLHSELNLSSLELGDSALYFCASSAEAGQDTDTQYFGPGTRLTVL.

This clonotype was detected only a few times. CDR3 sequence reads: CASSRPENAGYTF. In DNA form, the CDR3 reads TGTGCCAGCAGCAGACCCGAAAACGCTGGCTACACCTTC. This sequence joins TRBV12-3 or TRBV12-4 and TRBJ1-2; the D is unclear. CDR3 length: 13 amino acids. Trimming pared 6 bases from V and 7 bases from J, leaving 15 bases between.

This clonotype was counted between two and nine times. V usage is TRBV20-1 and J usage is TRBJ2-1; 10 nucleotides agree with TRBD2. Germline V gene lookup returns CDR1 DFQATT and CDR2 SNEGSKA (reference sequence). V lost 5 bases to trimming and J lost 5 bases; unmatched junction nucleotides: 9. The CDR3 has 15 amino acids. CDR3 nucleotide sequence: TGCAGTGCTGCTCTGGGTGGACTAGCGGACAATGAGCAGTTCTTC. Translation: CSAALGGLADNEQFF.

This clonotype was recorded at least ten times. The chain recombines TRBV10-3 with TRBJ1-5; D might be TRBD1 (5 bases). The germline V and J ends were trimmed by 10 bases and 4 bases, with 17 bases remaining between them. The CDR3 sequence is 14 residues long. CDR1 and CDR2 from the germline V gene are ENHRY and SYGVKD. As DNA, the CDR3 is TGTGCCACCCGATCGGACACACGGAATCAGCCCCAGCATTTT. Translated, it gives CATRSDTRNQPQHF.

This clonotype was seen a few times. V gene TRBV27 combines with J gene TRBJ2-1, with a weak D call TRBD2 (7 bases). CDR3 length: 17 amino acids. The germline gives CDR1 MNHEY, CDR2 SMNVEV (reference sequence). V dropped 7 bases and J dropped 8 bases, with 27 bases sitting between them. The CDR3 region has the DNA TGTGCCAGCAAAGTAGGGGGGGAACCCCGGGGTGGGGATGAGCAGTTCTTC. This encodes CASKVGGEPRGGDEQFF.